These 24 T cell receptor beta chains were all obtained from the same sample, sequenced in a study of blood T cell repertoires in COVID-19. Method: immunoSEQ multiplex PCR; TCRdb's copy keeps in-frame clones and lacks some. The sample has approximately 140,000 clones, around 87% seen once. The specimen sequenced was peripheral blood. The receptors come from a man aged 65-85 years with active COVID-19.

The V call is TRBV7-2, the J call TRBJ2-7; 7 bases line up with TRBD2. This CDR3 has 12 amino acids. Germline V gives CDR1 SGHTA, CDR2 FQGNSA. With 5 bases clipped from V and 8 bases from J, the junction kept 6 bases outside the gene matches. CDR3 sequence reads: CASSPGLRKQYF. The CDR3 DNA reads as TGTGCCAGCAGCCCGGGACTAAGAAAGCAGTACTTC.

The rearrangement joins TRBV19 to TRBJ2-3, with 7 bases matching TRBD2. The V segment lost 8 bases and the J segment 5 bases; nucleotides outside the gene matches: 10. The CDR3 length is 14 residues. Germline V lookup: CDR1 LNHDA, CDR2 SQIVND (reference sequence). The CDR3 region has the DNA TGTGCCAGTGATGTGGGGAGGGCTGGAGATACGCAGTATTTT. Its protein product is CASDVGRAGDTQYF.

The chain is built from TRBV2 and TRBJ1-1; 10 nucleotides match TRBD1. The germline V gene encodes CDR1 SNHLY and CDR2 FYNNEI. CDR3 size: 14 residues. V gave up 8 bases and J gave up 4 bases; unmatched junction bases: 7. In DNA form, the CDR3 reads TGTGCCAGCGGCCGACAGGGGGCTGCCACTGAAGCTTTCTTT. Encoded protein: CASGRQGAATEAFF.

The chain uses TRBV11-2 and TRBJ2-2, with TRBD2 as a possible D gene (5 bases). CDR1 and CDR2 from the germline V gene are SGHAT and FQNNGV. The CDR3 runs to 15 residues. Trimming pared 3 bases from V and 2 bases from J, leaving 10 bases between. The CDR3 spells CASSFEAGNTGELFF. Here the CDR3 DNA reads TGTGCCAGCAGCTTCGAGGCGGGCAACACCGGGGAGCTGTTTTTT.

This rearrangement joins TRBV19 to TRBJ1-5, with a possible D match to TRBD1 (5 bases). The V gene lost 3 bases and the J gene lost 5 bases, with 11 bases spanning the gap. Per the germline V gene, CDR1 is LNHDA and CDR2 is SQIVND (reference sequence). The CDR3 is 14 residues long. The CDR3 nucleotides read TGTGCCAGTAGTATGCCCCAGGGCTATCAGCCCCAGCATTTT. Translation gives CASSMPQGYQPQHF.

The chain uses TRBV6-2 or TRBV6-3 and TRBJ1-4; D gene unclear. The CDR3 totals 13 residues. Germline V lookup: CDR1 MNHEY, CDR2 SVGEGT. Trimming removed 6 bases at V and 12 bases at J, with 17 bases between. The CDR3 DNA reads as TGTGCCAGCAGCATGACTGGATTCCGAGAACTGTTTTTT. It encodes CASSMTGFRELFF.

V is TRBV28 and J is TRBJ2-7, with D perhaps TRBD2 (5 bases). V lost 5 bases, J lost 2 bases, and 7 bases lay in between. The CDR3 contains 12 residues. CDR1 and CDR2 (germline): MDHEN, SYDVKM. The CDR3 DNA reads as TGTGCCAGCAGTAGCGGCACCTACGAGCAGTACTTC. Translation: CASSSGTYEQYF.

This chain's CDR3 is CAWSVHGTTGANVLTF. The CDR3 DNA is TGTGCCTGGAGTGTACATGGGACAACTGGGGCCAACGTCCTGACTTTC. The V and J genes are TRBV30 and TRBJ2-6; the D gene is possibly TRBD1 (6 bases). The V end was cut by 0 bases, the J end by 2 bases, with 11 bases between. The CDR3 is 16 residues long. From germline, CDR1 is GTSNPN and CDR2 SVGIG (reference sequence).

The chain uses TRBV2 and TRBJ1-5; D is perhaps TRBD1 (5 bases). This CDR3 is built from 15 residues. The germline V gene has CDR1 SNHLY and CDR2 FYNNEI. V lost 7 bases to trimming and J lost 3 bases, with 16 bases between them. CDR3: CASKADDSFNQPQHF. The CDR3 nucleotides are TGTGCCAGCAAAGCCGATGACAGCTTCAATCAGCCCCAGCATTTT. Supplemented by reference TRBV2 and TRBJ1-5, the full variable domain reads EPEVTQTPSHQVTQMGQEVILRCVPISNHLYFYWYRQILGQKVEFLVSFYNNEISEKSEIFDDQFSVERPDGSNFTLKIRSTKLEDSAMYFCASKADDSFNQPQHFGDGTRLSIL.

The genes are TRBV28 and TRBJ2-7, with D possibly being TRBD1 (6 bases). V gave up 7 bases and J gave up 4 bases, with 17 bases separating them. There are 14 residues in the CDR3. Germline-derived CDR1 and CDR2 are MDHEN and SYDVKM. Here the CDR3 reads CASNIGGKNYEQYF. Here the CDR3 DNA reads TGTGCCAGCAATATAGGGGGAAAAAATTACGAGCAGTACTTC.

A single count supports this clone. The chain is built from TRBV18 and TRBJ2-2; 7 positions match TRBD1. Germline loops: CDR1 KGHSH, CDR2 LQKENI. V lost 2 bases, J lost 4 bases, and 4 bases stayed unmatched. This CDR3 is built from 15 residues. The CDR3 spells CASSPKGARTGELFF. DNA of the CDR3: TGTGCCAGCTCACCAAAGGGGGCGCGCACCGGGGAGCTGTTTTTT.

The chain links TRBV18 to TRBJ2-2, with 8 bases aligning to TRBD2. Germline trimming cut 2 bases from V and 5 bases from J; bases unmatched to any gene: 16. This CDR3 has 19 amino acids. From germline, CDR1 is KGHSH and CDR2 LQKENI. The chain's CDR3 is CASSPEALAGRTRTGELFF. The CDR3 nucleotides are TGTGCCAGCTCACCAGAGGCCCTAGCGGGCCGAACGAGGACCGGGGAGCTGTTTTTT.

This chain joins TRBV5-4 and TRBJ2-7, with 7 bases lining up with TRBD1. After removal of 4 bases from V and 3 bases from J, the junction contained 4 bases not matched to a gene. The CDR3 is made up of 13 amino acids. Per the germline V gene, CDR1 is SGHNT and CDR2 is YYREEE (reference sequence). CDR3 sequence: CASSRGQIYEQYF. CDR3 coding DNA: TGTGCCAGCAGCCGGGGACAGATCTACGAGCAGTACTTC.

The rearrangement uses TRBV13 and TRBJ2-4, with 9 positions matching TRBD2. V lost 5 bases to trimming and J lost 4 bases; unmatched junction nucleotides: 6. This CDR3 is built from 15 residues. Germline CDR1 and CDR2: PRHDT and FYEKMQ (reference sequence). DNA of the CDR3: TGTGCCAGCAGCCCCGTAGCGGGAGCAAAAAACATTCAGTACTTC. Amino acid sequence: CASSPVAGAKNIQYF.

The chain links TRBV18 to TRBJ1-6; unclear D gene. This CDR3 contains 13 residues. Germline V gives CDR1 KGHSH, CDR2 LQKENI. The V and J ends lost 2 bases and 11 bases respectively, with 10 bases between them. CDR3 sequence: CASSPANGAPLHF. In DNA, the CDR3 is TGTGCCAGCTCACCAGCCAACGGGGCACCCCTCCACTTT.

The rearrangement uses TRBV7-9 and TRBJ2-7, with D perhaps matching TRBD2 (7 bases). V lost 5 bases and J lost 3, with 14 bases in between. CDR3 length equals 14 residues. Germline lookup yields CDR1 SEHNR and CDR2 FQNEAQ (reference sequence). The CDR3 bases are TGTGCCAGCAGCCCTCGGGGGGCTGGCTACGAGCAGTACTTC. Translated, it gives CASSPRGAGYEQYF.

The gene calls are TRBV3-1 (or the pseudogene TRBV3-2) and TRBJ1-5; D is unclear. V lost 1 base and J lost 1, with 20 bases in between. The length of the CDR3 is 19 residues. Germline CDR1 is LGHDT and CDR2 is YNNKEL (reference sequence). CDR3: CASSQVEGGLTLSNQPQHF. DNA for the CDR3: TGTGCCAGCAGCCAAGTCGAAGGCGGGCTCACTCTCAGCAATCAGCCCCAGCATTTT.

The chain carries TRBV3-1 (or the pseudogene TRBV3-2) and TRBJ2-1, with TRBD2 matching 7 bases. The CDR3 extends over 17 amino acids. V lost 6 bases to trimming and J lost 9 bases; unmatched junction nucleotides: 20. CDR1 is LGHDT, CDR2 YNNKEL, per germline (reference sequence). CDR3 nucleotide sequence: TGTGCCAGCAGGCCCGGGGTTGGGCGGGAGTCGAACACTGAGCAGTTCTTC. Translating it yields CASRPGVGRESNTEQFF.

The rearrangement links TRBV6-4 to TRBJ2-1; 8 nucleotides match TRBD2. The V gene's germline CDR1 is MRHNA and CDR2 SNTAGT. The trim removed 5 bases at V and 3 bases at J, leaving 3 bases unmatched. This CDR3 has 14 amino acids. The CDR3 loop is CASSLSGGYNEQFF. Here the CDR3 DNA reads TGTGCCAGCAGTCTCAGCGGGGGCTACAATGAGCAGTTCTTC.

The chain employs TRBV9 and TRBJ2-7; 12 bases align to TRBD1. J was trimmed by 3 bases and V by 3 bases; bases with no gene match: 10. Germline V gene sequence: CDR1 SGDLS, CDR2 YYNGEE. The CDR3 loop spans 17 amino acids. This CDR3 reads CASSGSLGTGGRYEQYF. The CDR3, as DNA: TGTGCCAGCAGCGGCTCCCTAGGGACAGGGGGCCGCTACGAGCAGTACTTC.

This chain connects TRBV19 to TRBJ2-4; the D gene is possibly TRBD2 (6 bases). The germline V and J ends were trimmed by 3 bases and 1 base, with 10 bases remaining between them. The CDR3 length is 15 residues. Germline V CDR1 and CDR2: LNHDA, SQIVND (reference sequence). CDR3 nucleotides: TGTGCCAGTAGTATCGCGGGGCTGGCCAAAAACATTCAGTACTTC. This codes for CASSIAGLAKNIQYF.

The rearrangement links TRBV24-1 to TRBJ2-5; D perhaps matches TRBD2 (5 bases). Germline CDR1 KGHDR, CDR2 SFDVKD. Trimming removed 9 bases at V and 4 bases at J, with 20 bases between. CDR3 size: 15 residues. CDR3 sequence (DNA): TGTGCCACCTCCGGGGTACGCCCGGGCGGAGAGACCCAGTACTTC. Its protein is CATSGVRPGGETQYF.

The V call is TRBV25-1, the J call TRBJ2-2; the match to TRBD1 covers 10 bases. The CDR3 is 17 amino acids. Germline V gene sequence: CDR1 MGHDK, CDR2 SYGVNS. The trim removed 6 bases at V and 6 bases at J, leaving 13 bases unmatched. CDR3: CASRRDRGLVGAGELFF. In nucleotides, the CDR3 is TGTGCCAGCAGAAGAGACAGGGGGCTTGTGGGAGCCGGGGAGCTGTTTTTT.

The J gene is TRBJ2-2, the V gene TRBV28; 8 nucleotides match TRBD1. The CDR3 sequence is 14 residues long. Germline V gene data show CDR1 as MDHEN and CDR2 as SYDVKM. With V trimmed by 8 bases and J by 1 base, 3 bases remained unmatched. This chain's CDR3 is CASRTGLNTGELFF. For the CDR3, the DNA is TGTGCCAGCCGGACAGGGCTGAACACCGGGGAGCTGTTTTTT.